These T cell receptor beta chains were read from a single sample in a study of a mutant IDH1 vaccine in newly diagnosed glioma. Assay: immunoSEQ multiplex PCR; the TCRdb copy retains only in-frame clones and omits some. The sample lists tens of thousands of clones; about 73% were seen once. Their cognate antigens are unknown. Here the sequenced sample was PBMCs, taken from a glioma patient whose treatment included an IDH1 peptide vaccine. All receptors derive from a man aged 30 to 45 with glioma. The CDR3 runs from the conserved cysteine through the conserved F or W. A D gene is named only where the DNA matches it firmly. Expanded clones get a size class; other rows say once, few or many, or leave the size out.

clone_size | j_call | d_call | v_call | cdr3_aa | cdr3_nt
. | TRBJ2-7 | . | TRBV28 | CASSFSYEQYF | TGTGCCAGCAGTTTCAGCTACGAGCAGTACTTC
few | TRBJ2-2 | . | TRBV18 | CASSPMTNTGELFF | TGTGCCAGCTCACCAATGACTAACACCGGGGAGCTGTTTTTT
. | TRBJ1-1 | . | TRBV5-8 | CASSLAGRDTEAFF | TGTGCCAGCAGCTTGGCCGGCAGGGACACTGAAGCTTTCTTT
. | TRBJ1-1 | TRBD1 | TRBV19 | CASSIGDRNTEAFF | TGTGCCAGTAGTATCGGGGACAGGAACACTGAAGCTTTCTTT
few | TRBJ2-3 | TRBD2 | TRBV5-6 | CASSFGGGPSQAYF | TGTGCCAGCAGCTTCGGGGGGGGCCCCTCACAGGCGTATTTT
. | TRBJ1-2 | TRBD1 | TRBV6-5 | CASARQGGDYGYTF | TGTGCCAGCGCTCGACAGGGAGGAGACTATGGCTACACCTTC
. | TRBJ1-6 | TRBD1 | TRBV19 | CATFPGTDNSPLHF | TGTGCCACCTTCCCCGGGACAGATAATTCACCCCTCCACTTT
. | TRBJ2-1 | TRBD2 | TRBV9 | CASSSVAGVSEQFF | TGTGCCAGCAGCTCGGTAGCGGGGGTCAGCGAGCAGTTCTTC
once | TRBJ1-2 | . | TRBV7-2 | CASGDESNYGYTF | TGTGCCAGCGGGGACGAGTCTAACTATGGCTACACCTTC
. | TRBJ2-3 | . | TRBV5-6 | CASSPAGGTDTQYF | TGTGCCAGCAGCCCGGCTGGGGGCACAGATACGCAGTATTTT
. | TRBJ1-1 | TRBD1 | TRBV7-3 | CASSSTGTDEAFF | TGTGCCAGCAGCTCGACCGGGACAGATGAAGCTTTCTTT